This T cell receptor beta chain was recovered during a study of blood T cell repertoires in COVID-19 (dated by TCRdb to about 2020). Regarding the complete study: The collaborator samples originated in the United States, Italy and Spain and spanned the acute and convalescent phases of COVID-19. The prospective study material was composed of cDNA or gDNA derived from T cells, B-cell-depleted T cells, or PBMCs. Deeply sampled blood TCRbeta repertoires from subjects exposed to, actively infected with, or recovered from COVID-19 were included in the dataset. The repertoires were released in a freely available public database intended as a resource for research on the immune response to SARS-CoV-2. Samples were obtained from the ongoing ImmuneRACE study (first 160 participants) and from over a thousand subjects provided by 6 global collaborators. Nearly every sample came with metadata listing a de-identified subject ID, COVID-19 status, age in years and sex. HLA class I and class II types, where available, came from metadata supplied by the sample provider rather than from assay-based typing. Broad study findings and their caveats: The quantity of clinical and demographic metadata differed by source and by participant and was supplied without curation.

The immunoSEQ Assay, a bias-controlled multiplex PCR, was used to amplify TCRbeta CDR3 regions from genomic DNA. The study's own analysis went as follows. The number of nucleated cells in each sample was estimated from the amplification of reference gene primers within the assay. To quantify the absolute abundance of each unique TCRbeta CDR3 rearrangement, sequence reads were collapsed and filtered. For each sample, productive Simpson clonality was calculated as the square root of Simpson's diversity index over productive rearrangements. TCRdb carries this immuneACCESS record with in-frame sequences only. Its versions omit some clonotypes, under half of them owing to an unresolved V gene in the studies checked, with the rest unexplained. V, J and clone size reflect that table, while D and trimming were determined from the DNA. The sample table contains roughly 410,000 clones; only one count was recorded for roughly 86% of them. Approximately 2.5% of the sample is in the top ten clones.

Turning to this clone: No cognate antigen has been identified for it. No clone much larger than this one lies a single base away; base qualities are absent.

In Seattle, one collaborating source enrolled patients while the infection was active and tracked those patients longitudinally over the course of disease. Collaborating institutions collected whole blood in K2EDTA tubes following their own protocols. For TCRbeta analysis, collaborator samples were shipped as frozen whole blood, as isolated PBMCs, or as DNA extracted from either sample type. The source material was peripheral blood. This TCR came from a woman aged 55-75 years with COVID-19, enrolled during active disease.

In nucleotides, the sequence is TGTGCCAGCAGCTTAGGGAGCGGTCCTAGCACAGATACGCAGTATTTT. Its coded protein is CASSLGSGPSTDTQYF. The V and J segments used are TRBV7-3 and TRBJ2-3; TRBD2 might be the D gene, on 5 matching bases. The CDR3 covers 16 residues, taking in both the cysteine and the phenylalanine. Just CDR3 DNA is preserved here, 48 bases in frame from base 1. V is reduced by 2 bases and J by 0 bases, leaving a spacing of 12 bases between them. The CDR1 and CDR2 encoded by the germline V gene are SGHTA and FQGTGA.